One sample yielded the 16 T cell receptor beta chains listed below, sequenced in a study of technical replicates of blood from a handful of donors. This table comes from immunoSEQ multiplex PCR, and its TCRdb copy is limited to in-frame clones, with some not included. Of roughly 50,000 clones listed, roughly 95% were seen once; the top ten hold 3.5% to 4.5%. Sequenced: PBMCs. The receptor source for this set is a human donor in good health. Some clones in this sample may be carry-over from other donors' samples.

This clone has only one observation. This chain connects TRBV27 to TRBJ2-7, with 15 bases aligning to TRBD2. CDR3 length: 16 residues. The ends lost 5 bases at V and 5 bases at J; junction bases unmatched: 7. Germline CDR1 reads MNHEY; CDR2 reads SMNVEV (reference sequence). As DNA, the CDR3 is TGTGCCAGCAGTCCCACTGGGACTAGCGGGAGGAACGAGCAGTACTTC. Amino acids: CASSPTGTSGRNEQYF.

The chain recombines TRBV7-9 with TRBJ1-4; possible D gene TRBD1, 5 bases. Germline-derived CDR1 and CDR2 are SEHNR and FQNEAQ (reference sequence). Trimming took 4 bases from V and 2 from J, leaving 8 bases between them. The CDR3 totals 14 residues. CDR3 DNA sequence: TGTGCCAGCAGCTCACAGGTGACTAATGAAAAACTGTTTTTT. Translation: CASSSQVTNEKLFF.

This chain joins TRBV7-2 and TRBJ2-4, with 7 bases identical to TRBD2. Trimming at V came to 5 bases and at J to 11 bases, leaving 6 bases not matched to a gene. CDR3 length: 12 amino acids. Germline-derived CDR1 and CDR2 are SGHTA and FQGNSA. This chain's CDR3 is CASSPGRDFQYF. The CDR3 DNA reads TGTGCCAGCAGCCCAGGGAGGGACTTTCAGTACTTC.

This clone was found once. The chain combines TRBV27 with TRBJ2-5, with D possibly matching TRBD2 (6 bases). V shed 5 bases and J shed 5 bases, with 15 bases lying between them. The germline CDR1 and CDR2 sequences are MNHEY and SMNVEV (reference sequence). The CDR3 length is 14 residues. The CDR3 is CASSPSGPLETQYF. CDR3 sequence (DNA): TGTGCCAGCAGTCCCAGCGGGCCGTTGGAGACCCAGTACTTC.

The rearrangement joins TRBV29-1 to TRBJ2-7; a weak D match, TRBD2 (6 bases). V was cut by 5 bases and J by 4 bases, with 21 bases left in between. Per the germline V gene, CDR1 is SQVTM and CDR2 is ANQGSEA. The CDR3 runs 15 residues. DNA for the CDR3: TGCAGCGTTACCCTCCTGCGGGGCGTGCGATACGAGCAGTACTTC. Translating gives CSVTLLRGVRYEQYF.

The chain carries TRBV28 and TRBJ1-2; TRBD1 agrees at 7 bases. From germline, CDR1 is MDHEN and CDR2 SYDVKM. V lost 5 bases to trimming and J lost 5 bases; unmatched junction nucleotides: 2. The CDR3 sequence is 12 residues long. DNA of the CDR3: TGTGCCAGCAGTCAGACAGGGTATGGCTACACCTTC. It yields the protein CASSQTGYGYTF.

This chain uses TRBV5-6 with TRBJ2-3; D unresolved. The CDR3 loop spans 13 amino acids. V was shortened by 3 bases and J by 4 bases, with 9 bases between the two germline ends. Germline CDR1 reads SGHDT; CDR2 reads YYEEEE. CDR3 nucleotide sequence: TGTGCCAGCAGCTCTTACAGCCCAGATACGCAGTATTTT. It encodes CASSSYSPDTQYF. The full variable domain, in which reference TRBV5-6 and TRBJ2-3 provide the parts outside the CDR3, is DAGVTQSPTHLIKTRGQQVTLRCSPKSGHDTVSWYQQALGQGPQFIFQYYEEEERQRGNFPDRFSGHQFPNYSSELNVNALLLGDSALYLCASSSYSPDTQYFGPGTRLTVL.

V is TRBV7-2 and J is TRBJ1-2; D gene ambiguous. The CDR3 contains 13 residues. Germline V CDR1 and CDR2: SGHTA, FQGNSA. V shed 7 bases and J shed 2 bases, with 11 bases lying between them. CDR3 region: CASTWTGNYGYTF. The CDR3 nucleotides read TGTGCCAGCACCTGGACTGGGAACTATGGCTACACCTTC.

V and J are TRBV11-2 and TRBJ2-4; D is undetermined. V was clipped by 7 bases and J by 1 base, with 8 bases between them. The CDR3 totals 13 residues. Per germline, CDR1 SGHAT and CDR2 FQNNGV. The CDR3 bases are TGTGCCAGCAACAGTCTGGCCAAAAACATTCAGTACTTC. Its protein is CASNSLAKNIQYF. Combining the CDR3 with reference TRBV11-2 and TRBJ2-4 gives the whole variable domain EAGVAQSPRYKIIEKRQSVAFWCNPISGHATLYWYQQILGQGPKLLIQFQNNGVVDDSQLPKDRFSAERLKGVDSTLKIQPAKLEDSAVYLCASNSLAKNIQYFGAGTRLSVL.

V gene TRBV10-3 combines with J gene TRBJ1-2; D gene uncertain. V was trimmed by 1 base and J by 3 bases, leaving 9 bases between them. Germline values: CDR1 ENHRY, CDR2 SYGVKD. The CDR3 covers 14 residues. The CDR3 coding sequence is TGTGCCATCAGTGAGTTGAACGAGGACTATGGCTACACCTTC. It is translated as CAISELNEDYGYTF.

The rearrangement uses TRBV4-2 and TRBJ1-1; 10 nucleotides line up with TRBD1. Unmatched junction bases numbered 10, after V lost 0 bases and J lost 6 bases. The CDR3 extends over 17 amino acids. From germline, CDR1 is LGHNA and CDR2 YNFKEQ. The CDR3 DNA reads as TGTGCCAGCAGCCAAGACCCAGTGACAGGGGGCTCGGCTGAAGCTTTCTTT. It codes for CASSQDPVTGGSAEAFF.

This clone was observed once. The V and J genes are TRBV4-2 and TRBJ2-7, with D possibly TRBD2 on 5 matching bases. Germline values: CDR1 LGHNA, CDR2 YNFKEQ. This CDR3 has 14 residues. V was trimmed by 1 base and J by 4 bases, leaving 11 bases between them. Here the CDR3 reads CASSQVRPGYEQYF. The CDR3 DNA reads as TGTGCCAGCAGCCAAGTTCGTCCGGGGTACGAGCAGTACTTC.

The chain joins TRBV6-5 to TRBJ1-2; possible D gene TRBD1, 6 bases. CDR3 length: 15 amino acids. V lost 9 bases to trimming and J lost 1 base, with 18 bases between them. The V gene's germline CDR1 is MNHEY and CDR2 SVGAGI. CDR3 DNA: TGTGCCAGTGGGACACCGAGAGGGGTTAACTATGGCTACACCTTC. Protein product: CASGTPRGVNYGYTF.

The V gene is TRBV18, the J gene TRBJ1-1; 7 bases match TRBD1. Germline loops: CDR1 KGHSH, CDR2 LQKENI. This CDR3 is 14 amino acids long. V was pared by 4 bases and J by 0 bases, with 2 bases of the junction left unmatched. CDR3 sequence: CASSRDRMNTEAFF. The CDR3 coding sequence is TGTGCCAGCTCACGGGACAGAATGAACACTGAAGCTTTCTTT.

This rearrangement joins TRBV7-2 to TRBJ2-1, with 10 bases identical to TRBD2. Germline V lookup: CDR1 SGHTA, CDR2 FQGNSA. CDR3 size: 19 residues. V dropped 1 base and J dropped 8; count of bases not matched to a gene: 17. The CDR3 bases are TGTGCCAGCAGCTTAGGTTGGCTAGCGGGAGACTACTACATTGATGAGCAGTTCTTC. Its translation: CASSLGWLAGDYYIDEQFF.

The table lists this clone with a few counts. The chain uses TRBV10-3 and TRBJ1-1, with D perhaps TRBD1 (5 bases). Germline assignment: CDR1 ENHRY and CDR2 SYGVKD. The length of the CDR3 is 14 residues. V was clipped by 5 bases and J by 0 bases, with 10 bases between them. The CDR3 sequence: CAISPGTVNTEAFF. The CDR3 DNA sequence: TGTGCCATCAGTCCCGGGACTGTGAACACTGAAGCTTTCTTT.